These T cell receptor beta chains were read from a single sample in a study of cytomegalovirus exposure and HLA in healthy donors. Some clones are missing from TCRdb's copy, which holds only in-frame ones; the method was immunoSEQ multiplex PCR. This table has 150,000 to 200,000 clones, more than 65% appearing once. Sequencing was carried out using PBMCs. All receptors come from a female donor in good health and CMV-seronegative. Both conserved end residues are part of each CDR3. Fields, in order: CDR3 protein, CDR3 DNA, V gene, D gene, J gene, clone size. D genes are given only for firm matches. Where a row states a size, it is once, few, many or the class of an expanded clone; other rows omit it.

CDR3aa: CASSALDRGKAYF
CDR3nt: TGTGCCAGCAGTGCCCTGGACAGGGGAAAGGCGTACTTC
v_gene: TRBV27
d_gene: TRBD1
j_gene: TRBJ2-5
abundance: few

CDR3aa: CASSPPPGPREQYF
CDR3nt: TGTGCCAGCAGCCCACCTCCGGGTCCTAGGGAGCAGTACTTC
v_gene: TRBV28
d_gene: .
j_gene: TRBJ2-7
abundance: few

CDR3aa: CASSVAGGVSGYTF
CDR3nt: TGTGCCAGCAGCGTAGCAGGAGGGGTTTCTGGCTACACCTTC
v_gene: TRBV9
d_gene: .
j_gene: TRBJ1-2
abundance: .

CDR3aa: CASTFSGGAAGDTQYF
CDR3nt: TGCGCCAGCACCTTTAGCGGGGGGGCCGCTGGAGATACGCAGTATTTT
v_gene: TRBV5-1
d_gene: TRBD2
j_gene: TRBJ2-3
abundance: .

CDR3aa: CSVETGEGGEKLFF
CDR3nt: TGCAGCGTTGAGACAGGGGAGGGGGGGGAAAAACTGTTTTTT
v_gene: TRBV29-1
d_gene: TRBD1
j_gene: TRBJ1-4
abundance: .

CDR3aa: CASSQATGGGYEQYF
CDR3nt: TGCGCCAGCAGCCAAGCGACAGGGGGCGGCTACGAGCAGTACTTC
v_gene: TRBV4-3
d_gene: TRBD1
j_gene: TRBJ2-7
abundance: .

CDR3aa: CASSLSPSYNEQFF
CDR3nt: TGTGCCAGCAGCTTATCTCCTAGCTACAATGAGCAGTTCTTC
v_gene: TRBV11-3
d_gene: .
j_gene: TRBJ2-1
abundance: .

CDR3aa: CASSKAPGAPPTYGYTF
CDR3nt: TGTGCCAGCAGCAAAGCTCCTGGGGCGCCGCCGACATATGGCTACACCTTC
v_gene: TRBV21-1
d_gene: .
j_gene: TRBJ1-2
abundance: .

CDR3aa: CASSQLAGGARRETQYF
CDR3nt: TGTGCCAGCAGCCAACTAGCGGGGGGCGCCCGGCGAGAGACCCAGTACTTC
v_gene: TRBV14
d_gene: TRBD2
j_gene: TRBJ2-5
abundance: .

CDR3aa: CASSLPKTGRVAYEQYF
CDR3nt: TGTGCCAGCAGCTTACCTAAGACTGGCAGGGTAGCCTACGAGCAGTACTTC
v_gene: TRBV11-2
d_gene: .
j_gene: TRBJ2-7
abundance: .

CDR3aa: CASSPQPGQGAVGSYNSPLHF
CDR3nt: TGCGCCAGCAGCCCTCAACCGGGACAGGGGGCCGTAGGTTCCTATAATTCACCCCTCCACTTT
v_gene: TRBV5-1
d_gene: TRBD1
j_gene: TRBJ1-6
abundance: .

CDR3aa: CASSPGGPGYGYTF
CDR3nt: TGTGCCAGCAGCCCAGGGGGGCCGGGCTATGGCTACACCTTC
v_gene: TRBV2
d_gene: TRBD1
j_gene: TRBJ1-2
abundance: once

CDR3aa: CASSFSGSWEKLFF
CDR3nt: TGTGCCAGCAGCTTTTCAGGGTCATGGGAAAAACTGTTTTTT
v_gene: TRBV13
d_gene: .
j_gene: TRBJ1-4
abundance: .

CDR3aa: CSVEGQGRNTEAFF
CDR3nt: TGCAGCGTGGAGGGACAGGGGAGGAACACTGAAGCTTTCTTT
v_gene: TRBV29-1
d_gene: TRBD1
j_gene: TRBJ1-1
abundance: few

CDR3aa: CASSPDRVGSYEQYF
CDR3nt: TGTGCCAGCAGTCCTGACAGGGTAGGATCCTACGAGCAGTACTTC
v_gene: TRBV27
d_gene: TRBD1
j_gene: TRBJ2-7
abundance: .

CDR3aa: CASSIGGTTGELFF
CDR3nt: TGTGCCAGTAGTATAGGAGGCACCACCGGGGAGCTGTTTTTT
v_gene: TRBV19
d_gene: .
j_gene: TRBJ2-2
abundance: .

CDR3aa: CASSSFFLASTDTQYF
CDR3nt: TGTGCCAGCAGCTCTTTCTTCCTAGCCTCCACAGATACGCAGTATTTT
v_gene: TRBV7-2
d_gene: .
j_gene: TRBJ2-3
abundance: .